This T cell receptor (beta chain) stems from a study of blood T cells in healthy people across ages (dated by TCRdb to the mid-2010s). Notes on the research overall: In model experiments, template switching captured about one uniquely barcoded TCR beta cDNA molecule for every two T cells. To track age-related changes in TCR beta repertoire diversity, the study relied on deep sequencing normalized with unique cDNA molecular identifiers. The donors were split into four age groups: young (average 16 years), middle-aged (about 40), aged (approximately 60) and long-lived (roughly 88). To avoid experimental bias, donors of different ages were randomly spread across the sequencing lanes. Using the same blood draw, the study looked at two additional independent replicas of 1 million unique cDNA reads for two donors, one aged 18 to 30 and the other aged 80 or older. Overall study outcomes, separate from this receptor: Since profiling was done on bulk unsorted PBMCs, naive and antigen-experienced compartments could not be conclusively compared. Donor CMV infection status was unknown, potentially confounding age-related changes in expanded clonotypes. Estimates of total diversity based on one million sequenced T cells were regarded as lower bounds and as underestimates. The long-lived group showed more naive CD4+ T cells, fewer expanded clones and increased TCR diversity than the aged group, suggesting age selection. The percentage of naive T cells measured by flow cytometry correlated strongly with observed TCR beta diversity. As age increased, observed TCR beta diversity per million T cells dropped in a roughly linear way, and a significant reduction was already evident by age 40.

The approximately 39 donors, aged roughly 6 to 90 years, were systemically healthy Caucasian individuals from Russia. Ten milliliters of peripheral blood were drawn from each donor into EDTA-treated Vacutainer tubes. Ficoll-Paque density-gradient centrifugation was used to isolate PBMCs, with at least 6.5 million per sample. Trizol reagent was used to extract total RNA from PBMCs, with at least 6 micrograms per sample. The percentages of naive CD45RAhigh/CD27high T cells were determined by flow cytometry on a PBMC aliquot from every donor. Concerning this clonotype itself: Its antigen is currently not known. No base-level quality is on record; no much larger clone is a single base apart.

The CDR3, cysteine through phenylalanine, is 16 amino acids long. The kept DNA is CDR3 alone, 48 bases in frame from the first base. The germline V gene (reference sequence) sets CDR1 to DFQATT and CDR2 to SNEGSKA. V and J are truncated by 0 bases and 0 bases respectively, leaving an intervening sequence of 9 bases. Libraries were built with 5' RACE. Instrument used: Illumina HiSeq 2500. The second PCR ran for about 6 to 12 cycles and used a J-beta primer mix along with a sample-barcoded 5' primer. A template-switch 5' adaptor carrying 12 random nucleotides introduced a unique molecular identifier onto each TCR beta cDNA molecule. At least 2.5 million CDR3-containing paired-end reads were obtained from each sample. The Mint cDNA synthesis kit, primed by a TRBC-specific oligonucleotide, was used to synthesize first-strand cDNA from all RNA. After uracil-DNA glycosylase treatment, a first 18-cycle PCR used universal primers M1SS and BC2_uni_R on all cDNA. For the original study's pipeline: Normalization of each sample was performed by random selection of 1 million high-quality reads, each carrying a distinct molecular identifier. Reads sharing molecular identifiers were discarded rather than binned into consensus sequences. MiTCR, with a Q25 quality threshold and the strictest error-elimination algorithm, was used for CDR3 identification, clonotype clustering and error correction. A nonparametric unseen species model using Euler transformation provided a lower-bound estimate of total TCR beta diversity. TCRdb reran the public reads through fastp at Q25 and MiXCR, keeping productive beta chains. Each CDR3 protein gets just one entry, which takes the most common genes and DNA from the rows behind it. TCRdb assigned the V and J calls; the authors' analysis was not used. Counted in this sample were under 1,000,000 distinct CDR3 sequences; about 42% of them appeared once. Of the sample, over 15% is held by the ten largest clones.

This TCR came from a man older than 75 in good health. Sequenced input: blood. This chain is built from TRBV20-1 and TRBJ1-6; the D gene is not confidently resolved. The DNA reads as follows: TGCAGTGCTAGAGATGGTCAGAGCTCCTATAATTCACCCCTCCACTTT. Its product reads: CSARDGQSSYNSPLHF.